The 9 T cell receptor beta chains below all came from one sample that was sequenced in a study of cytomegalovirus exposure and HLA in healthy donors. Repertoires were generated with immunoSEQ multiplex PCR, while TCRdb's copy carries only in-frame clones and drops some. Here the sample spans about 140,000 clones, 94% being singletons. Sequencing used PBMCs. These receptors were collected from a man younger than 35 in good health and CMV-seropositive.

The chain employs TRBV28 and TRBJ2-1; 10 bases match TRBD2. The germline gives CDR1 MDHEN, CDR2 SYDVKM. This CDR3 region has 19 residues. V was clipped by 3 bases and J by 5 bases; unmatched bases: 16. In nucleotides, the CDR3 is TGTGCCAGCAGTTTTAGACAGGCCTCCCTTCTAGCGGGGGACAATGAGCAGTTCTTC. Translated: CASSFRQASLLAGDNEQFF.

The rearrangement joins TRBV6-1 to TRBJ1-5; no clear D. The CDR3 has 15 residues. The germline V gene encodes CDR1 MNHNS and CDR2 SASEGT. Between the trimmed V and J ends, which lost 1 base and 0 bases, there was a span of 7 bases. The CDR3 loop is CASSEDLYSNQPQHF. DNA of the CDR3: TGTGCCAGCAGTGAAGACCTATATAGCAATCAGCCCCAGCATTTT.

This clone was recorded once. The V and J genes are TRBV28 and TRBJ1-1; D gene ambiguous. With 5 bases removed from V and 11 bases from J, the gap between germline ends came to 12 bases. The CDR3 is made up of 11 amino acids. Germline CDR1 reads MDHEN; CDR2 reads SYDVKM. The CDR3 is CASSPNFGAFF. In nucleotides, the CDR3 is TGTGCCAGCAGTCCCAATTTCGGTGCTTTCTTT.

V gene TRBV7-9 combines with J gene TRBJ2-3; no reliable D call. The germline V gene encodes CDR1 SEHNR and CDR2 FQNEAQ (reference sequence). The CDR3 is 15 amino acids. V was trimmed by 0 bases and J by 2 bases, leaving 9 bases between them. The CDR3 sequence: CASSLALGDTDTQYF. In nucleotides, the CDR3 is TGTGCCAGCAGCTTAGCGCTCGGAGACACAGATACGCAGTATTTT.

The J gene is TRBJ2-7, the V gene TRBV27; D call uncertain. This CDR3 is built from 14 residues. Germline-derived CDR1 and CDR2 are MNHEY and SMNVEV (reference sequence). V was trimmed by 4 bases and J by 2 bases, leaving 12 bases between them. The CDR3 protein is CASSWQAGPYEQYF. The CDR3 DNA sequence: TGTGCCAGCAGTTGGCAGGCCGGCCCCTACGAGCAGTACTTC.

This rearrangement joins TRBV27 to TRBJ2-3; unclear D gene. Trimming took 4 bases from V and 4 from J, leaving 9 bases between them. The CDR3 is made up of 13 amino acids. CDR1 is MNHEY, CDR2 SMNVEV, per germline (reference sequence). The CDR3 DNA reads as TGTGCCAGCAGTTCCTCTAGAGCAGATACGCAGTATTTT. Its translation is CASSSSRADTQYF.

This clone was picked up one time. A read error may account for a junction end that differs from germline. The V call is TRBV7-2, the J call TRBJ2-7, with D tentatively TRBD2 (7 bases). The CDR3 extends over 15 amino acids. CDR1 SGHTA and CDR2 FQGNSA come from the germline V gene. DNA for the CDR3: TGTGCTAGCAGTGACCAGGGGAGGGGTTACAACGAGCAGTACTTC. Its protein product is CASSDQGRGYNEQYF.

The chain couples TRBV19 to TRBJ2-3; 12 nucleotides align to TRBD1. V was clipped by 5 bases and J by 6 bases; unmatched bases: 12. The CDR3 sequence is 17 residues long. Germline lookup yields CDR1 LNHDA and CDR2 SQIVND (reference sequence). This CDR3 is CASSPKSGTGGDDTQYF. In DNA, the CDR3 is TGTGCCAGTAGTCCGAAATCCGGGACAGGGGGCGACGATACGCAGTATTTT.

The CDR3 loop reads CASNRTGSSYEQYF. The CDR3 bases are TGTGCCAGCAACCGGACAGGGAGTAGTTACGAGCAGTACTTC. The gene calls are TRBV6-4 and TRBJ2-7; TRBD1 agrees at 8 bases. This CDR3 has 14 amino acids. V shed 7 bases and J 4 bases; nucleotides not matched to a gene: 9. Germline V gives CDR1 MRHNA, CDR2 SNTAGT.